Listed below are T cell receptor beta chains from one sample, sequenced in a study of T cell clusters in autoimmune cytopenias. TCRdb re-called the multiplex PCR reads; every CDR3 protein appears as one record, without DNA. This table holds some 12,000 distinct CDR3 sequences. This same sample was also part of a study on T cell repertoires in aging, cancer and after chemotherapy.

Input material: peripheral blood. The receptor source for this set is a human donor in good health. Both conserved end residues are part of each CDR3. The order of the fields is clone size, CDR3 length, V gene, J gene, CDR3 protein. Size is stated for part of the rows, as once, few or many counts, or as a class when the clone is expanded.

clone_size: NA
cdr3_length: 17
v_call: TRBV7-2
j_call: TRBJ2-5
cdr3_aa: CASSLVGTSGGQETQYF

clone_size: NA
cdr3_length: 12
v_call: TRBV6-1
j_call: TRBJ2-7
cdr3_aa: CASSDGIYEQYF

clone_size: NA
cdr3_length: 17
v_call: TRBV28
j_call: TRBJ2-1
cdr3_aa: CASSFFGWDRGNVEQFF

clone_size: NA
cdr3_length: 17
v_call: TRBV4-3
j_call: TRBJ1-6
cdr3_aa: CASSQGALSREDSPLHF

clone_size: NA
cdr3_length: 13
v_call: TRBV28
j_call: TRBJ2-7
cdr3_aa: CASSLSRQGEQYF

clone_size: NA
cdr3_length: 13
v_call: TRBV28
j_call: TRBJ2-7
cdr3_aa: CASRGRATYEQYF

clone_size: NA
cdr3_length: 13
v_call: TRBV5-1
j_call: TRBJ1-1
cdr3_aa: CASTGGGRTEAFF

clone_size: medium-sized
cdr3_length: 14
v_call: TRBV30
j_call: TRBJ1-4
cdr3_aa: CAWSGTGGYEKLFF

clone_size: NA
cdr3_length: 16
v_call: TRBV5-1
j_call: TRBJ2-2
cdr3_aa: CASSSSGTPNTGELFF

clone_size: medium-sized
cdr3_length: 15
v_call: TRBV6-5
j_call: TRBJ1-2
cdr3_aa: CASSTPGDTNYGYTF

clone_size: NA
cdr3_length: 13
v_call: TRBV6-2/TRBV6-3
j_call: TRBJ1-2
cdr3_aa: CASNGQGLYGYTF

clone_size: NA
cdr3_length: 12
v_call: TRBV9
j_call: TRBJ2-1
cdr3_aa: CASSSDPASRFF

clone_size: NA
cdr3_length: 18
v_call: TRBV5-1
j_call: TRBJ2-1
cdr3_aa: CASSLEGTGLSSYNEQFF

clone_size: NA
cdr3_length: 17
v_call: TRBV28
j_call: TRBJ1-5
cdr3_aa: CASSPPGGLYSNQPQHF

clone_size: medium-sized
cdr3_length: 14
v_call: TRBV7-9
j_call: TRBJ2-3
cdr3_aa: CASSLAGVADTQYF

clone_size: NA
cdr3_length: 13
v_call: TRBV12-3/TRBV12-4
j_call: TRBJ1-1
cdr3_aa: CASVPDERKGAFF

clone_size: medium-sized
cdr3_length: 16
v_call: TRBV30
j_call: TRBJ1-3
cdr3_aa: CAWSRTGGPSGNTIYF

clone_size: NA
cdr3_length: 12
v_call: TRBV6-2/TRBV6-3
j_call: TRBJ2-5
cdr3_aa: CASRGRKETQYF

clone_size: medium-sized
cdr3_length: 14
v_call: TRBV30
j_call: TRBJ1-1
cdr3_aa: CAWTRDRGQTEAFF

clone_size: medium-sized
cdr3_length: 14
v_call: TRBV7-2
j_call: TRBJ2-1
cdr3_aa: CASSPDITYNEQFF

clone_size: NA
cdr3_length: 16
v_call: TRBV20-1
j_call: TRBJ1-4
cdr3_aa: CSARVGRPPYNEKLFF

clone_size: medium-sized
cdr3_length: 13
v_call: TRBV7-2
j_call: TRBJ1-4
cdr3_aa: CASSLVWVGELFF

clone_size: NA
cdr3_length: 15
v_call: TRBV18
j_call: TRBJ2-1
cdr3_aa: CASSPGWDRGNEQFF

clone_size: medium-sized
cdr3_length: 15
v_call: TRBV7-3
j_call: TRBJ2-3
cdr3_aa: CASSLAGGSTDTQYF

clone_size: NA
cdr3_length: 13
v_call: TRBV5-1
j_call: TRBJ1-2
cdr3_aa: CASSFGEGGGYTF

clone_size: medium-sized
cdr3_length: 15
v_call: TRBV7-2
j_call: TRBJ2-2
cdr3_aa: CASSLQSRSTGELFF

clone_size: NA
cdr3_length: 14
v_call: TRBV28
j_call: TRBJ1-6
cdr3_aa: CASSAGFRNSPLHF

clone_size: NA
cdr3_length: 11
v_call: TRBV25-1
j_call: TRBJ2-7
cdr3_aa: CASSDAYEQYF

clone_size: NA
cdr3_length: 18
v_call: TRBV14
j_call: TRBJ2-7
cdr3_aa: CASSHHPEGRFNSYEQYF

clone_size: NA
cdr3_length: 15
v_call: TRBV4-3
j_call: TRBJ1-2
cdr3_aa: CASSQDGPRHYGYTF

clone_size: NA
cdr3_length: 12
v_call: TRBV11-2
j_call: TRBJ2-7
cdr3_aa: CASSLVSYEQYF

clone_size: NA
cdr3_length: 14
v_call: TRBV13
j_call: TRBJ2-2
cdr3_aa: CASSSRAFTGELFF

clone_size: NA
cdr3_length: 15
v_call: TRBV5-5
j_call: TRBJ1-4
cdr3_aa: CASRPSGAPNEKLFF

clone_size: NA
cdr3_length: 15
v_call: TRBV5-6
j_call: TRBJ2-1
cdr3_aa: CASSWEGWSYNEQFF

clone_size: NA
cdr3_length: 15
v_call: TRBV6-2/TRBV6-3
j_call: TRBJ2-5
cdr3_aa: CASMSMGHLKETQYF

clone_size: NA
cdr3_length: 15
v_call: TRBV6-2/TRBV6-3
j_call: TRBJ1-6
cdr3_aa: CASRGQGAWNSPLHF

clone_size: medium-sized
cdr3_length: 13
v_call: TRBV6-5
j_call: TRBJ2-7
cdr3_aa: CASSYLTGYEQYF

clone_size: medium-sized
cdr3_length: 12
v_call: TRBV5-6
j_call: TRBJ1-4
cdr3_aa: CASSQRDEKLFF

clone_size: NA
cdr3_length: 17
v_call: TRBV27
j_call: TRBJ2-3
cdr3_aa: CASSFRQISSYTDTQYF

clone_size: NA
cdr3_length: 16
v_call: TRBV21-1
j_call: TRBJ2-7
cdr3_aa: CASSPRPNRSSYEQYF

clone_size: NA
cdr3_length: 15
v_call: TRBV7-9
j_call: TRBJ2-2
cdr3_aa: CASSRGYGNTGELFF

clone_size: NA
cdr3_length: 13
v_call: TRBV6-2/TRBV6-3
j_call: TRBJ2-7
cdr3_aa: CASSALRGNEQYF